A selection of T cell receptor beta chains follows, all from one sample in a study of untreated major depressive disorder. Using immunoSEQ multiplex PCR, the repertoire was profiled, and TCRdb retains in-frame clones only, with some absent. Of some 21,000 clones listed, roughly nine tenths are singletons. Sequencing used CD4+ T cells from PBMCs. These receptors came from a middle-aged woman in good health. Each CDR3 is given with its conserved first and last residue. Fields, in order: V gene, J gene, clone size, D gene, CDR3 DNA, CDR3 protein. D genes are given only for firm matches. A row's size may be missing; if present it is once, few, many or a size class.

TRBV4-1,TRBJ1-2,-,-,TGCGCCAGCAGCCTCGGCTTTGTGCTAATGGATGGCTACACCTTC,CASSLGFVLMDGYTF
TRBV5-6,TRBJ2-5,-,TRBD1,TGTGCCAGCAGCTTGGGACAGGGGGTGGGAGAGACCCAGTACTTC,CASSLGQGVGETQYF
TRBV7-9,TRBJ1-2,-,-,TGTGCCAGCGGAAGGGGACCTAACTATGGCTACACCTTC,CASGRGPNYGYTF
TRBV5-6,TRBJ2-2,-,TRBD1,TGTGCCAGCAGCTCGACCGTGGGGACAGGTGCGAACACCGGGGAGCTGTTTTTT,CASSSTVGTGANTGELFF
TRBV4-3,TRBJ2-1,-,-,TGCGCCCCACGGAGTGGAAGCAATGAGCAGTTCTTC,CAPRSGSNEQFF
TRBV28,TRBJ1-5,-,-,TGTGCCACCGCCGGGGGCGCAGGTAGCGGTCAGCCCCAGCATTTT,CATAGGAGSGQPQHF
TRBV4-2,TRBJ2-3,-,-,TGTGCCAGCAGCCAAGGAGACGGGGACACAGATACGCAGTATTTT,CASSQGDGDTDTQYF
TRBV11-2,TRBJ2-1,once,TRBD2,TGTGCCAGCAGCTTTGGGGGACTAGCGGGAGGGTTTGAGCAGTTCTTC,CASSFGGLAGGFEQFF
TRBV6-5,TRBJ1-1,-,-,TGTGCCAGCAGTTACCGATTTCCACCAGAGGAAGCTTTCTTT,CASSYRFPPEEAFF
TRBV6-1,TRBJ2-2,-,TRBD1,TGTGCCAGCAGTGAAACCGTCCCAACAGGGGCGAACACCGGGGAGCTGTTTTTT,CASSETVPTGANTGELFF
TRBV4-2,TRBJ1-3,-,-,TGTGCCAGCAGCCAAGACGTCGGAGACGGAAACACCATATATTTT,CASSQDVGDGNTIYF
TRBV5-1,TRBJ2-3,few,-,TGCGCCAGCAGCTTGCAGGGGACCTCTGGCACAGATACGCAGTATTTT,CASSLQGTSGTDTQYF
TRBV2,TRBJ1-5,-,-,TGTGCCAGCAGTGACCGGGCGGGGCCCCAGCATTTT,CASSDRAGPQHF
TRBV18,TRBJ1-6,-,TRBD1,TGTGCCAGCTCACTTACGGGACAGGGCGAAAATTCACCCCTCCACTTT,CASSLTGQGENSPLHF
TRBV19,TRBJ1-1,-,TRBD1,TGTGCCAGTAGTATAGATTTGTCCCTTGACAGGGTGTATATCACTGAAGCTTTCTTT,CASSIDLSLDRVYITEAFF
TRBV6-4,TRBJ1-1,-,-,TGTGCCAGCAGTGACTGGCGAACCCTGCGGGCTTTCTTT,CASSDWRTLRAFF
TRBV10-3,TRBJ2-1,once,TRBD2,TGTGCCATCAGAGGCGCCGTAGCGGGAGGGCCAGATGAGCAGTTCTTC,CAIRGAVAGGPDEQFF
TRBV2,TRBJ1-5,-,-,TGTGCCAGCAGTGGGACACAATATCAGCCCCAGCATTTT,CASSGTQYQPQHF
TRBV7-2,TRBJ2-5,-,-,TGTGCCAGCAGCTTAGTTTGGTTGGGAGAGACCCAGTACTTC,CASSLVWLGETQYF
TRBV2,TRBJ1-5,-,TRBD1,TGTGCCAGCAGGCCAGGACAGGGCAATCAGCCCCAGCATTTT,CASRPGQGNQPQHF
TRBV9,TRBJ2-5,once,-,TGTGCCAGCAGCGACGACACAAAGACCCAGTACTTC,CASSDDTKTQYF
TRBV9,TRBJ1-2,once,-,TGTGCCAGCAGCGTAGATAGGGGTGGCTACACCTTC,CASSVDRGGYTF
TRBV28,TRBJ1-6,-,-,TGTGCCAGCACCTTATCGGGTAATTCACCCCTCCACTTT,CASTLSGNSPLHF
TRBV20-1,TRBJ1-2,-,-,TGCAGTGCTAGTGGCTATGCCAAGTACACCTTC,CSASGYAKYTF
TRBV6-5,TRBJ2-2,once,-,TGTGCCAGCAGTATCACTGGGGGCACCGGGGAGCTGTTTTTT,CASSITGGTGELFF
TRBV5-1,TRBJ1-4,-,-,TGCGCCAGCAGCCCGATCCTTAATGAAAAACTGTTTTTT,CASSPILNEKLFF